This TCR beta chain was sequenced in a study of T cells in Graves' hyperthyroidism and ophthalmopathy. The patients, who ranged from 18 to 65 in age, presented with newly diagnosed hyperthyroidism lasting under 2 months. Thyroid ultrasound and orbital computed tomography, with clinical symptoms and serum thyroxine and TRAb, informed diagnoses. There were TCR beta CDR3 regions amplified from RNA transcripts. The TCR CDR3 was amplified in a first-round RT-PCR using the HTBI primer set. One entry per CDR3 protein, called by TCRdb with MiXCR from the multiplex PCR reads. In the table there are 75,000 to 100,000 distinct CDR3 sequences, under 65% of which are singletons. V lost 2 bases and J lost 2, with 13 bases in between. In germline, CDR1 is DFQATT, CDR2 SNEGSKA (reference sequence). The length of the CDR3 is 15 residues.

Sample: blood. This chain connects TRBV20-1 to TRBJ1-5, with D maybe TRBD1 (6 bases). The clonotype originates from a woman aged 40 to 55 with Graves' hyperthyroidism. The CDR3 here is CSARTGSLGNQPQHF. The CDR3, as DNA: TGCAGTGCTAGAACAGGGTCTTTGGGCAATCAGCCCCAGCATTTT.